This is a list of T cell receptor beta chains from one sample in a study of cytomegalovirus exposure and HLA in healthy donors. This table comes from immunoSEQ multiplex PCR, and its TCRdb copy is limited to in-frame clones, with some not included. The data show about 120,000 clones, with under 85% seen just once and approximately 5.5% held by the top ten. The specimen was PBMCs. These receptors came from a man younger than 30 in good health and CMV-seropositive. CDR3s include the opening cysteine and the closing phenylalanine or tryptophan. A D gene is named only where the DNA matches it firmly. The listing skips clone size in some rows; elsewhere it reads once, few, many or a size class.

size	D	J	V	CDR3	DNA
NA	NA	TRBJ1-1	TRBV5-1	CASSLESRLTGTEAFF	TGCGCCAGCAGCTTGGAATCGCGCCTGACTGGCACTGAAGCTTTCTTT
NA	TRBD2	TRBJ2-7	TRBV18	CASSPSGLAGGTYEQYF	TGTGCCAGCTCACCTAGCGGACTAGCGGGAGGAACCTACGAGCAGTACTTC
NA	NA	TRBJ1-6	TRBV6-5	CASRSDSNSPLHF	TGTGCCAGCAGATCCGACAGCAATTCACCCCTCCACTTT
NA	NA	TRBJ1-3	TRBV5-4	CASSPGGAGNTIYF	TGTGCCAGCAGCCCGGGGGGGGCCGGAAACACCATATATTTT
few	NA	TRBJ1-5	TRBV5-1	CASSLQGANQPQHF	TGCGCCAGCAGCCTCCAAGGGGCCAATCAGCCCCAGCATTTT
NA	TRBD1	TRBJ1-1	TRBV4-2	CASSQGGGEAFF	TGTGCCAGCAGCCAAGGAGGGGGCGAAGCTTTCTTT
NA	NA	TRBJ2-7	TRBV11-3	CASSLDRPGQGMPEQYF	TGTGCCAGCAGCTTAGACCGTCCGGGACAAGGGATGCCCGAGCAGTACTTC
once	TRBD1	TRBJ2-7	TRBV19	CASSTDRGHYEQYF	TGTGCCAGTAGCACGGACAGGGGGCACTACGAGCAGTACTTC
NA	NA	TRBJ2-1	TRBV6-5	CASSRGPRWEQFF	TGTGCCAGCAGTAGAGGGCCAAGATGGGAGCAGTTCTTC
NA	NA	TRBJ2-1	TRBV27	CASSSPGNEQFF	TGTGCCAGCAGTTCCCCGGGGAATGAGCAGTTCTTC
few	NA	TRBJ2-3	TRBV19	CASSRTRPNTDTQYF	TGTGCCAGTAGTCGAACTAGACCCAACACAGATACGCAGTATTTT
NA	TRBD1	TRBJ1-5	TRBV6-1	CASSEEGGDFDQPQHF	TGTGCCAGCAGTGAAGAAGGGGGCGATTTCGATCAGCCCCAGCATTTT